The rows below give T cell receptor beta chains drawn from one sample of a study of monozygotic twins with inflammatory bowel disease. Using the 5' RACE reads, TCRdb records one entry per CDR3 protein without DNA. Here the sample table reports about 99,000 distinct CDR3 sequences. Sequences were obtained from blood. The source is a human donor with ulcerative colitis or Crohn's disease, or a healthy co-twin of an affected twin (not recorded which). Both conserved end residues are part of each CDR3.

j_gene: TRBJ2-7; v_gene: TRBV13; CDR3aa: CASSLGYGAGYEQYF
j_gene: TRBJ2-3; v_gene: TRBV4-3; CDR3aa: CASSQGHWTVGDTQYF
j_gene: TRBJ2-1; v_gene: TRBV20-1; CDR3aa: CSARGLWGTGVRGSSYNEQFF
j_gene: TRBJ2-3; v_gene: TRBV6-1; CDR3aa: CASSEPGGTDTQYF
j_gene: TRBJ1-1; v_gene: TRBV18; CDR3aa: CASSPHTENTEAFF
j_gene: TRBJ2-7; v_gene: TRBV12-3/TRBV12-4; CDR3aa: CASSQRQGMTAYEQYF
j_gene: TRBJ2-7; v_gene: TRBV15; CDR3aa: CATSVGGGQTYEQYF
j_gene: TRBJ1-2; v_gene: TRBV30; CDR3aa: CAWGDFAVSRYTF
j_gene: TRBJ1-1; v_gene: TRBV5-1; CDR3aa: CASSHTGTGRMNTEAFF
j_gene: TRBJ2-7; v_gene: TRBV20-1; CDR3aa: CSAESRVTYEQYF
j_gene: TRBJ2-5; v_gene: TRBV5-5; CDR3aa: CASSLVGGRETQYF
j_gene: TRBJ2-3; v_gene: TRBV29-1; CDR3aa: CSVVWGTDTQYF
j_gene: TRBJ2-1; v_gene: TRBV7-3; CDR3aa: CASSPTAGRNEQFF
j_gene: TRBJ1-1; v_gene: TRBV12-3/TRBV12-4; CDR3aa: CASSGQGDTEAFF
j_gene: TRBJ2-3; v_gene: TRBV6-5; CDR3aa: CASSYSDTDTQYF
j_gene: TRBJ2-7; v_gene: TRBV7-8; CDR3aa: CASSLDPDHYEQYF
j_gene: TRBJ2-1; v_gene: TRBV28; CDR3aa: CASTLPGLAYNEQFF
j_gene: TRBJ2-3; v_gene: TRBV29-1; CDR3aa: CSVWTTDTQYF
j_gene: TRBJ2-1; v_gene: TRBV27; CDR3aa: CASSLGGGHSYNEQFF
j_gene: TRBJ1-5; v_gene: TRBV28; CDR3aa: CASSLIATGGLPVSQPQHF
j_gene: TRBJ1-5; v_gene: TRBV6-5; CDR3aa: CASRGLNNQPQHF
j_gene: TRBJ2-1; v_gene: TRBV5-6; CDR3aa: CASSSPLALSYNEQFF
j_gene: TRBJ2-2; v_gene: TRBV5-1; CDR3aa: CASSLVAGGLAGELFF
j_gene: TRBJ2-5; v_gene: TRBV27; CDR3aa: CASSYGTSGARQETQYF
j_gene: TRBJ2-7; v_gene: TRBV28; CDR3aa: CASSQVGAGSYEQYF
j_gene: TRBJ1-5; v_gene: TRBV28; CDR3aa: CASSFADISNQPQHF
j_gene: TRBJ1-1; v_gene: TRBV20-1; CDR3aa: CSARPTGTRAEAFF
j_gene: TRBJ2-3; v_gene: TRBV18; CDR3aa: CASSPPPFRGDGKDTQYF
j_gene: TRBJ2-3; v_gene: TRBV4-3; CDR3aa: CASSQSGRGTDTQYF
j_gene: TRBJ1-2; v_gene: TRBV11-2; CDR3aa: CASSSKVGGGVNLNYGYTF
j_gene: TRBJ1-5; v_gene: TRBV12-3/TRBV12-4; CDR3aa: CASSFRAASNQPQHF
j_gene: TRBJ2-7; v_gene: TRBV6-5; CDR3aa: CASSTPSLLEQYF
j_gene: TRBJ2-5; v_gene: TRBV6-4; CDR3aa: CASRRRDRVTQYF